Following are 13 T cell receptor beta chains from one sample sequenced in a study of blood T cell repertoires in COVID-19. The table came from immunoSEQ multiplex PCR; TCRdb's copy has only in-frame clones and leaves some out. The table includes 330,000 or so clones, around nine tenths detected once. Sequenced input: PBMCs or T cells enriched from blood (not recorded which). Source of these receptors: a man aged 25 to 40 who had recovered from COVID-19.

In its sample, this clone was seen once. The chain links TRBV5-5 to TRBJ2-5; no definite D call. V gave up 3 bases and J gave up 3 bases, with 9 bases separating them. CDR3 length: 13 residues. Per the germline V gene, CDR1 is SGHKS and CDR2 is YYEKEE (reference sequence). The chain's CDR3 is CASSWSLKETQYF. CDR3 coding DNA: TGTGCCAGCAGCTGGAGTCTTAAAGAGACCCAGTACTTC.

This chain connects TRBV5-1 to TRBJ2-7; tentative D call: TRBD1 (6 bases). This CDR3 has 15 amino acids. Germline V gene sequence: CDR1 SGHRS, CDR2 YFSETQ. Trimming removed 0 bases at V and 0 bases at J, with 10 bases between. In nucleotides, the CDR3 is TGCGCCAGCAGCTTGGGGGCAGGGGACTCCTACGAGCAGTACTTC. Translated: CASSLGAGDSYEQYF. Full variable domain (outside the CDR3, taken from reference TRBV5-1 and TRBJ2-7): KAGVTQTPRYLIKTRGQQVTLSCSPISGHRSVSWYQQTPGQGLQFLFEYFSETQRNKGNFPGRFSGRQFSNSRSEMNVSTLELGDSALYLCASSLGAGDSYEQYFGPGTRLTVT.

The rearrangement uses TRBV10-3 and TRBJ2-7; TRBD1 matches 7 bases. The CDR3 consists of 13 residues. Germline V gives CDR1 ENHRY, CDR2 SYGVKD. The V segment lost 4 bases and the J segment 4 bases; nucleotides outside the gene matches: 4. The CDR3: CAISADRVYEQYF. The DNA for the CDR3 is TGTGCCATCAGTGCCGACAGGGTATACGAGCAGTACTTC.

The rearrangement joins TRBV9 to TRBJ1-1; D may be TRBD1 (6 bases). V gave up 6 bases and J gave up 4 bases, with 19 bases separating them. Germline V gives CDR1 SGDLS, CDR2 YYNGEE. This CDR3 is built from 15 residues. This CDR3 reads CASTTISGAGTEAFF. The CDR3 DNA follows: TGTGCCAGCACCACAATATCAGGGGCCGGCACTGAAGCTTTCTTT.

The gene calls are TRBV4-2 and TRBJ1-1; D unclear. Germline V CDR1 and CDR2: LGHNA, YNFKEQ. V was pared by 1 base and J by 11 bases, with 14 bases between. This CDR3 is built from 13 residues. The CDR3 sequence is CASSQVTSLEAFF. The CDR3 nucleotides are TGTGCCAGCAGCCAAGTCACCTCCCTTGAGGCTTTCTTT.

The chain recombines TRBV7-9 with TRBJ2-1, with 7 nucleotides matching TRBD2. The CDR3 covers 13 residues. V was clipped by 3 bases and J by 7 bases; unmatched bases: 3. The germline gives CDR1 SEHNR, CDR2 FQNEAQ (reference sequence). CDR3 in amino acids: CASSFPGGNEQFF. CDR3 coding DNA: TGTGCCAGCAGCTTCCCCGGGGGGAATGAGCAGTTCTTC.

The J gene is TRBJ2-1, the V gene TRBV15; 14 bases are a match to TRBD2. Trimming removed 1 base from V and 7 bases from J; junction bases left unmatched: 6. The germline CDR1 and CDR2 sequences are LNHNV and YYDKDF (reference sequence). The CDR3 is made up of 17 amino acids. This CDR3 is CATSRGTSGGQKNEQFF. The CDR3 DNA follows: TGTGCCACCAGCAGAGGGACTAGCGGGGGGCAGAAGAATGAGCAGTTCTTC.

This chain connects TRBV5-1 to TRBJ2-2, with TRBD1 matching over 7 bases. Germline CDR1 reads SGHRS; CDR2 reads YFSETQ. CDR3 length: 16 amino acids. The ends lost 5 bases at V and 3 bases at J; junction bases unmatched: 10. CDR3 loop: CASRTGSKDYTGELFF. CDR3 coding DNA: TGCGCCAGCAGGACAGGGTCAAAGGACTACACCGGGGAGCTGTTTTTT. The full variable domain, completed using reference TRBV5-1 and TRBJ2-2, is KAGVTQTPRYLIKTRGQQVTLSCSPISGHRSVSWYQQTPGQGLQFLFEYFSETQRNKGNFPGRFSGRQFSNSRSEMNVSTLELGDSALYLCASRTGSKDYTGELFFGEGSRLTVL.

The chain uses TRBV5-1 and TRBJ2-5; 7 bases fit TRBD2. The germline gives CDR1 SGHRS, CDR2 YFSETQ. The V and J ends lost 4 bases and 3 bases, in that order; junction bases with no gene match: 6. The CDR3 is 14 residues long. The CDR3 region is CASSLLSGEETQYF. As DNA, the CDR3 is TGCGCCAGCAGCCTCCTCAGCGGGGAAGAGACCCAGTACTTC.

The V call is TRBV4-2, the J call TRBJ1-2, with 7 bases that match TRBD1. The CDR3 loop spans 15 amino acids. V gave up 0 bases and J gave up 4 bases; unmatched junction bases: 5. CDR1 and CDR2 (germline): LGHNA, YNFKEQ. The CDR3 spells CASSQEVGGGYGYTF. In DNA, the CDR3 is TGTGCCAGCAGCCAAGAGGTAGGGGGCGGCTATGGCTACACCTTC.

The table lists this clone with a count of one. The CDR3 DNA is TGTGCCAGCCTAACATGGGGCAGTCCCTACGAGCAGTACTTC. As protein: CASLTWGSPYEQYF. The genes are TRBV28 and TRBJ2-7, with TRBD1 as a possible D gene (5 bases). CDR3 length equals 14 residues. Germline CDR1 is MDHEN and CDR2 is SYDVKM. The V end lost 8 bases, the J end lost 2 bases, and 16 bases lay between the germline ends.

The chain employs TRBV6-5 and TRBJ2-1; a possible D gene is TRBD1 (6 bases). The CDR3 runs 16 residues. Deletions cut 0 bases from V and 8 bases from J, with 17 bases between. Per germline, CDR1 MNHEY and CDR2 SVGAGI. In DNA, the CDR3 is TGTGCCAGCAGTTACTCTACAGGGATGCGAGAATATGAGCAGTTCTTC. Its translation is CASSYSTGMREYEQFF.

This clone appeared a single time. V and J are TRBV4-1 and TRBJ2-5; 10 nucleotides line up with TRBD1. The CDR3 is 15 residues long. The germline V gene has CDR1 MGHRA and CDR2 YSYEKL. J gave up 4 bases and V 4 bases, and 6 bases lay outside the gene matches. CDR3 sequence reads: CASSPRTGGGETQYF. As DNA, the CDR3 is TGCGCCAGCAGCCCCCGGACAGGGGGGGGAGAGACCCAGTACTTC.